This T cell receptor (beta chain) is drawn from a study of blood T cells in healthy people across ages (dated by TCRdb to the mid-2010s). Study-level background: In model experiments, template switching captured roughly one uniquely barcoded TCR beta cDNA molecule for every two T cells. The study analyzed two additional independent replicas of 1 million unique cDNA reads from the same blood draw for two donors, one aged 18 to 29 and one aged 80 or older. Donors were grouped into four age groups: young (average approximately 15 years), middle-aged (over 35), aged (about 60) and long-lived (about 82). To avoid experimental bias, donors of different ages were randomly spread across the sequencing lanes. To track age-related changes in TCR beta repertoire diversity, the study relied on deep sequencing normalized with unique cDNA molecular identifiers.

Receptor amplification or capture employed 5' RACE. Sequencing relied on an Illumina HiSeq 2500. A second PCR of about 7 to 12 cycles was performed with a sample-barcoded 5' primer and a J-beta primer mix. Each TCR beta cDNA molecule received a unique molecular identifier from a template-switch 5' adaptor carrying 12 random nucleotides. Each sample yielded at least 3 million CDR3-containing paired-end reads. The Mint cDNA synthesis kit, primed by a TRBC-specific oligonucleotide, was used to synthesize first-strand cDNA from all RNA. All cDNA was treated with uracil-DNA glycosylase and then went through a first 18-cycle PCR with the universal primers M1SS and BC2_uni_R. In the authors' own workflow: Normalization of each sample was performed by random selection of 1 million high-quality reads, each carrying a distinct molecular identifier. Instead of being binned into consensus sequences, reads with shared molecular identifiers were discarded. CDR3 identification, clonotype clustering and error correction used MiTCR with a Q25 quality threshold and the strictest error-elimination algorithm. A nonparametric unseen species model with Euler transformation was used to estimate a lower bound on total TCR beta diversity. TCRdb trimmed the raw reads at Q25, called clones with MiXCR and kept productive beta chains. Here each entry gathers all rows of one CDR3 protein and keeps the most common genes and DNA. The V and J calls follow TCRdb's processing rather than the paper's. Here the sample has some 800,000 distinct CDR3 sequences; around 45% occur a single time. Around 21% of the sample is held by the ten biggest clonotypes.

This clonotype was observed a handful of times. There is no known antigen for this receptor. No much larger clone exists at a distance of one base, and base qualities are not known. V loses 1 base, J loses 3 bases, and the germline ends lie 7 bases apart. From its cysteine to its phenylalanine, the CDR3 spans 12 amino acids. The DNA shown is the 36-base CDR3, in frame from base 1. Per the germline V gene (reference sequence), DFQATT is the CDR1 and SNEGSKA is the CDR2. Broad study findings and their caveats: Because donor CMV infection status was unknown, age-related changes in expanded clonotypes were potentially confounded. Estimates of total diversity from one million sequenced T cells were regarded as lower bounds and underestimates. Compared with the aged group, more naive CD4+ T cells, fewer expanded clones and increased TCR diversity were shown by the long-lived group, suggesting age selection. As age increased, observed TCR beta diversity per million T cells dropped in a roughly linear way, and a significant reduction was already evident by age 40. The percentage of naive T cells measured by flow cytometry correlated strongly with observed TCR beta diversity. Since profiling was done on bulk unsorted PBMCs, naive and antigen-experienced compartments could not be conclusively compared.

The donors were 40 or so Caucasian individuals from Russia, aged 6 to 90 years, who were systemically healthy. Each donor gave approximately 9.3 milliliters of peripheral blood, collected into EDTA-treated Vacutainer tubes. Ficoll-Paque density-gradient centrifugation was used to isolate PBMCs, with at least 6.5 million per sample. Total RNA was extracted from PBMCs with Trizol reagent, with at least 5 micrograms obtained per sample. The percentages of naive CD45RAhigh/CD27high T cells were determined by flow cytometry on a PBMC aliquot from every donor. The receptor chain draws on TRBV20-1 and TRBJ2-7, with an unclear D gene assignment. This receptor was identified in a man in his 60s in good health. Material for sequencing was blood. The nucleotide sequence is TGCAGTGCTAGAGGGATGGGCTACGAGCAGTACTTC. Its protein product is CSARGMGYEQYF.